This paragraph covers one TCR beta chain sequence. The data originate from a study of blood T cell repertoires in COVID-19. Study-level background: Material from acute and convalescent COVID-19 was sourced from the United States, Italy and Spain. In each case, the material was cDNA or gDNA derived from T cells, B-cell-depleted T cells, or PBMCs.

The authors' processing: Amplifying reference gene primers gave estimates of nucleated cell counts. Profiled with immunoSEQ multiplex PCR; TCRdb holds only in-frame clones, not every one. For V, J and clone size, that table is used; D and trimming come from the DNA. The table has around 120,000 clones, 88% seen once. The germline V gene encodes CDR1 KGHDR and CDR2 SFDVKD. V was pared by 8 bases and J by 6 bases, with 9 bases of the junction left unmatched. CDR3 size: 16 residues. This chain connects TRBV24-1 to TRBJ2-1, with TRBD2 matching 13 bases. The receptor comes from a human donor in a cohort sampled during active COVID-19. Material for sequencing was peripheral blood. CDR3: CATIKTSGGKGNEQFF. The CDR3 DNA sequence: TGTGCCACCATTAAGACTAGCGGGGGGAAAGGCAATGAGCAGTTCTTC.